This is a list of T cell receptor beta chains from one sample in a study of OX40 agonist ivuxolimab in advanced cancers. The repertoire was sequenced with immunoSEQ multiplex PCR; TCRdb's copy has only in-frame clones and lacks some. Among about 28,000 clones, more than 65% were seen once, and the ten largest hold 11%. The specimen comprised CD4+ or CD8+ T cells sorted from blood, sampled in a trial of the OX40 agonist ivuxolimab. The receptors here all came from an adult with an advanced solid tumor such as melanoma, head and neck, liver or kidney cancer. CDR3s include the opening cysteine and the closing phenylalanine or tryptophan. A D gene is named only where the DNA matches it firmly. Part of the rows lack a size; the others show once, few, many or a class for expanded clones.

V: TRBV11-2; size: few; J: TRBJ2-1; D: NA; DNA: TGTGCCAGCAGTGAGGGGGACTATTCCTACAATGAGCAGTTCTTC; CDR3: CASSEGDYSYNEQFF
V: TRBV6-5; size: NA; J: TRBJ1-2; D: NA; DNA: TGTGCCAGCACACTCTACAGGGATAACTATGGCTACACCTTC; CDR3: CASTLYRDNYGYTF
V: TRBV4-3; size: once; J: TRBJ1-5; D: NA; DNA: TGCGCCAGCAGCCTAACAGGGTCCAATCAGCCCCAGCATTTT; CDR3: CASSLTGSNQPQHF
V: TRBV5-4; size: once; J: TRBJ2-7; D: TRBD2; DNA: TGTGCCAGCAGCTCAACTTGGGGGGGCTACGAGCAGTACTTC; CDR3: CASSSTWGGYEQYF
V: TRBV4-2; size: NA; J: TRBJ1-6; D: NA; DNA: TGTGCCAGCAGCGGCCGGACAGTACTATATTCACCCCTCCACTTT; CDR3: CASSGRTVLYSPLHF
V: TRBV6-1; size: NA; J: TRBJ2-5; D: NA; DNA: TGTGCCAGCAGTGGCCTTGGTGAGGGACAAGAGACCCAGTACTTC; CDR3: CASSGLGEGQETQYF
V: TRBV2; size: NA; J: TRBJ2-3; D: TRBD2; DNA: TGTGCCAGCAGTGAAGCTGTGGGACTAGCCCCAGATACGCAGTATTTT; CDR3: CASSEAVGLAPDTQYF
V: TRBV28; size: NA; J: TRBJ2-1; D: TRBD1; DNA: TGTGCCAGCAGTTTATCTCGACAGGGTGGCTACAATGAGCAGTTCTTC; CDR3: CASSLSRQGGYNEQFF
V: TRBV4-2; size: NA; J: TRBJ1-1; D: NA; DNA: TGTGCCAGCAGCCAGCCGGGACGAACGAACACTGAAGCTTTCTTT; CDR3: CASSQPGRTNTEAFF
V: TRBV6-1; size: NA; J: TRBJ2-5; D: NA; DNA: TGTGCCAGCAGTGAAGTTCACAGAGACCCACGGGAGACCCAGTACTTC; CDR3: CASSEVHRDPRETQYF
V: TRBV5-4; size: NA; J: TRBJ2-5; D: TRBD2; DNA: TGTGCCAGCAGCTTGATGTTGCTAGCGGGGCAAGAGACCCAGTACTTC; CDR3: CASSLMLLAGQETQYF
V: TRBV14; size: few; J: TRBJ2-2; D: TRBD1; DNA: TGTGCCAGCAGCCAAGATCGTGACAGGGTGAACACCGGGGAGCTGTTTTTT; CDR3: CASSQDRDRVNTGELFF
V: TRBV9; size: NA; J: TRBJ1-1; D: NA; DNA: TGTGCCAGCAGTCACCGAGGGGGGATGAACACTGAAGCTTTCTTT; CDR3: CASSHRGGMNTEAFF
V: TRBV4-2; size: NA; J: TRBJ2-1; D: NA; DNA: TGTGCCAGCAGCCCCGCCTCCTCCTACAATGAGCAGTTCTTC; CDR3: CASSPASSYNEQFF
V: TRBV6-5; size: NA; J: TRBJ2-7; D: TRBD1; DNA: TGTGCCAGCAGTTTAACCGGGACAGGCGTCAACTACGAGCAGTACTTC; CDR3: CASSLTGTGVNYEQYF
V: TRBV11-2; size: once; J: TRBJ1-1; D: TRBD1; DNA: TGTGCCAGCAGCTCTCGGGACAGGAACACTGAAGCTTTCTTT; CDR3: CASSSRDRNTEAFF
V: TRBV29-1; size: NA; J: TRBJ1-1; D: TRBD1; DNA: TGCAGCGTTGAAACACTAGACAGGGGGTACACTGAAGCTTTCTTT; CDR3: CSVETLDRGYTEAFF
V: TRBV7-7; size: medium-sized; J: TRBJ2-2; D: NA; DNA: TGTGCTAGCAGCTTATGCGGCGGGGCGAACACCGGGGAGCTGTTTTTT; CDR3: CASSLCGGANTGELFF
V: TRBV27; size: NA; J: TRBJ2-7; D: NA; DNA: TGTGCCAGCAGTTTAAACAGAATCTACGAGCAGTACTTC; CDR3: CASSLNRIYEQYF
V: TRBV2; size: NA; J: TRBJ1-2; D: NA; DNA: TGTGCCAGCGATGATCCCTTTGGGAAGGGGAACACTGGCTACACCTTC; CDR3: CASDDPFGKGNTGYTF
V: TRBV4-2; size: NA; J: TRBJ2-1; D: NA; DNA: TGTGCCAGCAGCCCTCTCGGGAACAATGAGCAGTTCTTC; CDR3: CASSPLGNNEQFF
V: TRBV7-6; size: NA; J: TRBJ2-5; D: NA; DNA: TGTGCCAGCAGCTTAGGGGGACTGAGGCAAGAGACCCAGTACTTC; CDR3: CASSLGGLRQETQYF
V: TRBV4-2; size: NA; J: TRBJ2-3; D: TRBD2; DNA: TGTGCCAGCAGCCAAGACCTAGCGGGGGGCACAGATACGCAGTATTTT; CDR3: CASSQDLAGGTDTQYF
V: TRBV19; size: medium-sized; J: TRBJ2-1; D: NA; DNA: TGTGCCACCAAGGCAGGGTATTTGGTCAATGAGCAGTTCTTC; CDR3: CATKAGYLVNEQFF
V: TRBV30; size: NA; J: TRBJ1-6; D: NA; DNA: TGTGCCTGGACACCCCGATCCGGGTGGAATTCACCCCTCCACTTT; CDR3: CAWTPRSGWNSPLHF
V: TRBV27; size: NA; J: TRBJ1-2; D: TRBD1; DNA: TGTGCCAGCAGTTTATCGGTGGGCGACAGGGCGGAAGGCTACACCTTC; CDR3: CASSLSVGDRAEGYTF
V: TRBV6-1; size: few; J: TRBJ2-1; D: TRBD2; DNA: TGTGCCAGCAGTGAACGTGGTAGCGGGGGGGCCGGGTCCTACAATGAGCAGTTCTTC; CDR3: CASSERGSGGAGSYNEQFF
V: TRBV6-6; size: NA; J: TRBJ1-2; D: NA; DNA: TGTGCCAGCAGTTACGTAGCCGGCTTCTCGGGTGGCTACACCTTC; CDR3: CASSYVAGFSGGYTF
V: TRBV5-6; size: NA; J: TRBJ2-3; D: NA; DNA: TGTGCCAGCAGCTTGGCCTGGGGGGCGCAAGATACGCAGTATTTT; CDR3: CASSLAWGAQDTQYF
V: TRBV5-8; size: once; J: TRBJ2-2; D: NA; DNA: TGTGCCAGCAGCTTGACGGTTAACACCGGGGAGCTGTTTTTT; CDR3: CASSLTVNTGELFF
V: TRBV29-1; size: NA; J: TRBJ1-2; D: NA; DNA: TGCAGCGTATTACAGGGTTTTGACTATGGCTACACCTTC; CDR3: CSVLQGFDYGYTF
V: TRBV19; size: few; J: TRBJ1-1; D: NA; DNA: TGTGCCAGTAGTATAGTGGGGATCGCGGGTGAAGCTTTCTTT; CDR3: CASSIVGIAGEAFF
V: TRBV2; size: NA; J: TRBJ2-7; D: TRBD1; DNA: TGTGCCAGCAGTTACGGGACAGGGGGCAACGAGCAGTACTTC; CDR3: CASSYGTGGNEQYF
V: TRBV19; size: large; J: TRBJ2-3; D: TRBD1; DNA: TGTGCCAGTAGTATGACAGGGGGAGGTTTCGATACGCAGTATTTT; CDR3: CASSMTGGGFDTQYF
V: TRBV9; size: NA; J: TRBJ2-1; D: TRBD2; DNA: TGTGCCAGCAGCGCACCATTCCTAGCGGGGGGGCCCTATGAGCAGTTCTTC; CDR3: CASSAPFLAGGPYEQFF
V: TRBV7-2; size: NA; J: TRBJ2-7; D: NA; DNA: TGTGCCAGCAGCTCCGAGTCCGGGGACTTCTACGAGCAGTACTTC; CDR3: CASSSESGDFYEQYF
V: TRBV2; size: few; J: TRBJ2-7; D: NA; DNA: TGTGCCAGCAGCAAACAAAGGGACGGTTCCTACGAGCAGTACTTC; CDR3: CASSKQRDGSYEQYF
V: TRBV5-4; size: NA; J: TRBJ2-1; D: NA; DNA: TGTGCCAGCAGCTTGGTCAGCGCCTACAATGAGCAGTTCTTC; CDR3: CASSLVSAYNEQFF
V: TRBV9; size: once; J: TRBJ1-6; D: NA; DNA: TGTGCCAGCAGCCCAGAGACAGGACCTTATTCACCCCTCCACTTT; CDR3: CASSPETGPYSPLHF
V: TRBV19; size: NA; J: TRBJ2-5; D: TRBD1; DNA: TGTGCCAGTAGTATCCCGACAGGGTATGGGGAGACCCAGTACTTC; CDR3: CASSIPTGYGETQYF
V: TRBV7-4; size: NA; J: TRBJ1-2; D: NA; DNA: TGTGCTAGTGGTTTGGAATATGGCTACACCTTC; CDR3: CASGLEYGYTF
V: TRBV7-2; size: NA; J: TRBJ2-3; D: NA; DNA: TGTGCCAGCAGCCCAGGGGGGACTCTGAGCACAGATACGCAGTATTTT; CDR3: CASSPGGTLSTDTQYF
V: TRBV6-1; size: NA; J: TRBJ1-3; D: NA; DNA: TGTGCCAGCAGTGTGGGGGGGATGGAGGGAAACACCATATATTTT; CDR3: CASSVGGMEGNTIYF
V: TRBV4-3; size: NA; J: TRBJ1-6; D: NA; DNA: TGCGCCAGCAGCCAAGGCGCGGGAAGTTTTTCACCCCTCCACTTT; CDR3: CASSQGAGSFSPLHF
V: TRBV5-5; size: NA; J: TRBJ2-7; D: NA; DNA: TGTGCCAGCAGCTTGGAAGGGCAACTCATATACGAGCAGTACTTC; CDR3: CASSLEGQLIYEQYF
V: TRBV6-5; size: NA; J: TRBJ2-7; D: NA; DNA: TGTGCCAGCAGTTACTCGGGGGGCCGGGACGAGCAGTACTTC; CDR3: CASSYSGGRDEQYF
V: TRBV9; size: once; J: TRBJ1-3; D: NA; DNA: TGTGCCAGCAGCTCTGAGGGACACTCTGGAAACACCATATATTTT; CDR3: CASSSEGHSGNTIYF
V: TRBV5-6; size: once; J: TRBJ1-2; D: TRBD1; DNA: TGTGCCAGCAGCTTAACAGGGGCTGACTATGGCTACACCTTC; CDR3: CASSLTGADYGYTF
V: TRBV2; size: NA; J: TRBJ2-1; D: TRBD2; DNA: TGTGCCAGCAGCGGCGGGGGGGCAAATTTCGATGAGCAGTTCTTC; CDR3: CASSGGGANFDEQFF
V: TRBV11-3; size: NA; J: TRBJ2-2; D: NA; DNA: TGTGCCAGCAGCTCGACGACAGGAGACACCGGGGAGCTGTTTTTT; CDR3: CASSSTTGDTGELFF
V: TRBV7-6; size: NA; J: TRBJ2-5; D: NA; DNA: TGTGCCAGCAAAAGGGAGGGGGCGACCCAGTACTTC; CDR3: CASKREGATQYF
V: TRBV4-2; size: NA; J: TRBJ1-4; D: NA; DNA: TGTGCCAGCAGCCAAGATTCAGGGAGTGAAGAAAAACTGTTTTTT; CDR3: CASSQDSGSEEKLFF
V: TRBV4-3; size: once; J: TRBJ1-4; D: NA; DNA: TGCGCCAGCGCTTCCGGATGGGAGGACACTAATGAAAAACTGTTTTTT; CDR3: CASASGWEDTNEKLFF
V: TRBV4-2; size: NA; J: TRBJ2-7; D: NA; DNA: TGTGCCAGCAGCCAAGATAGCGGATTCGGAGAGCAGTACTTC; CDR3: CASSQDSGFGEQYF
V: TRBV7-6; size: once; J: TRBJ2-7; D: TRBD1; DNA: TGTGCCAGCAGCCCCGGGACAGACTCCTACGAGCAGTACTTC; CDR3: CASSPGTDSYEQYF
V: TRBV13; size: NA; J: TRBJ1-4; D: NA; DNA: TGTGCCAGCAGCTTAGGGCAGGCAACTAATGAAAAACTGTTTTTT; CDR3: CASSLGQATNEKLFF
V: TRBV6-1; size: NA; J: TRBJ1-5; D: TRBD1; DNA: TGTGCCAGCAGTACCCACACAGGGGGCTTTCAGCCCCAGCATTTT; CDR3: CASSTHTGGFQPQHF
V: TRBV6-5; size: NA; J: TRBJ2-7; D: TRBD1; DNA: TGTGCCAGCAGCCCCGGGACAGGTCTCTACGAGCAGTACTTC; CDR3: CASSPGTGLYEQYF
V: TRBV9; size: NA; J: TRBJ2-3; D: NA; DNA: TGTGCCACCTCAGGGGGGTGGGGCACAGATACGCAGTATTTT; CDR3: CATSGGWGTDTQYF
V: TRBV5-6; size: few; J: TRBJ1-2; D: NA; DNA: TGTGCCAGCAGCTCTGGCATTTTGGGGGGTAACTATGGCTACACCTTC; CDR3: CASSSGILGGNYGYTF